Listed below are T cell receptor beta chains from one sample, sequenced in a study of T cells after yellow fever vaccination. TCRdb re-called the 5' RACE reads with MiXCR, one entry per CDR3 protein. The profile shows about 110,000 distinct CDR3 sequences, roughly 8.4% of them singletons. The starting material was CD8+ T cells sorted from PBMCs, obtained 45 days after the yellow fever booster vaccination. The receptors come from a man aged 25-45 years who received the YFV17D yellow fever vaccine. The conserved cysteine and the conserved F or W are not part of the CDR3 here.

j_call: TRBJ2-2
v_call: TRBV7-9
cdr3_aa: ASSLGWSGELF

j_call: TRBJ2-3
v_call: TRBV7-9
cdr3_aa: ASSGGDRGDTQY

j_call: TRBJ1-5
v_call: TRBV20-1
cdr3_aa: STGQENQPQH

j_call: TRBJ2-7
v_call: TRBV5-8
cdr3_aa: ASSLEYEQY

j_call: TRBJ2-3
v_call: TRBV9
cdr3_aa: ASSGGDRAYKVDTQY

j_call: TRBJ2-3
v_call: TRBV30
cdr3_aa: AGTQGSDTQY

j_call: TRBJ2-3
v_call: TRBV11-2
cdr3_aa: ASSQAGDTDTQY

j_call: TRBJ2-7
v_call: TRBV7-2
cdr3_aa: ASSLVRAESSYEQY

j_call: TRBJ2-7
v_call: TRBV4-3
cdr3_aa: ASSQAASGAYEQY

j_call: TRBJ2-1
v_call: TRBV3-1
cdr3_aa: ASSQGKEQF

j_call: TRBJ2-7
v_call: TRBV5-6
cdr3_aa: ASSSKGTGSLKHTYEQY

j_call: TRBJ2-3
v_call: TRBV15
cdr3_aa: ATSGSEGAYFNTQY

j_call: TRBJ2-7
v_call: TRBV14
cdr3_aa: ASSQVISYEQY

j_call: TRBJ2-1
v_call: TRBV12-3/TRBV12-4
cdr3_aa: TSSSRDRVIAGAHNEQF

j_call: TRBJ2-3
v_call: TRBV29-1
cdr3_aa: SVYRGARGTDTQY

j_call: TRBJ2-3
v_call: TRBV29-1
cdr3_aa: SVDGERESTDTQY

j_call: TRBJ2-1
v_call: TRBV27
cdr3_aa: ASSLEPAGAGNEQF

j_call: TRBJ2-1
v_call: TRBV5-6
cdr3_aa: ASSNPSGSTYNEQF

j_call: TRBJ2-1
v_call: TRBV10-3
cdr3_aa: AKRTGGYYNEQF

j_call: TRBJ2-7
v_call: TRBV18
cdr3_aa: ASSPPGDRGGEQY

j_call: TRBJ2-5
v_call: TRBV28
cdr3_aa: ASIQPLAGETQY

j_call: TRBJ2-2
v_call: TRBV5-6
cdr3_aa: ASSSVREGPGELF

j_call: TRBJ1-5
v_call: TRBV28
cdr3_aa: ATGRGNQPQH

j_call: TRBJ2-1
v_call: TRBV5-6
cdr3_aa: ASSWASGNNEQF

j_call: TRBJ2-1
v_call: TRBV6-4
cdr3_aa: ASSPGQGAYNEQF

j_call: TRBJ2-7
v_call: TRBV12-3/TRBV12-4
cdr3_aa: ASNLAGEGYEQY

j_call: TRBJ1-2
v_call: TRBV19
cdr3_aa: ATLPAGAGYGYT

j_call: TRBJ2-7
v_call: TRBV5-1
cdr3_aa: ASSLALDLLRPYEEQY

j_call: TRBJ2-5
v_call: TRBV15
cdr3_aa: ATSPGTPLWGGTQY

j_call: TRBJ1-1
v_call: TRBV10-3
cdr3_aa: AIGTTGTEFKNTEAF

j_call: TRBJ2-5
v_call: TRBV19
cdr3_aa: ASTGTPWGAQY

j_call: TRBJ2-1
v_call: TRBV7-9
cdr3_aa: ASSLEKGEQF

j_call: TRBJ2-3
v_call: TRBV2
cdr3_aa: AGRGGDTQY

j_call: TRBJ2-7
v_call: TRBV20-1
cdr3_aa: SARGQTHEQY

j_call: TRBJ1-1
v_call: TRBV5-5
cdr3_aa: ASSVGTNTEAF

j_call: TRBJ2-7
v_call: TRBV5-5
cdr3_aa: ASSLQSYDYEQY

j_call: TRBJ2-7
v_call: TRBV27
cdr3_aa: ASSPGVSGRTYEQY

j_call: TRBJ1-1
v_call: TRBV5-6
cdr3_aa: ASSLGEARTF

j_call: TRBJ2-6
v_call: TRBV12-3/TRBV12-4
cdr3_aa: ASSLAGSGANVLT

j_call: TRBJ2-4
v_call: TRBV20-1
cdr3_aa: SARAPPGLAGGPAKNIQY

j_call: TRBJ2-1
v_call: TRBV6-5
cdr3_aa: ASSYSLAGIWF

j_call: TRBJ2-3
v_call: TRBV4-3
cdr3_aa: ASSQDTPAGQGAIDTQY

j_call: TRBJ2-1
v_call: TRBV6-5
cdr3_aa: ASSSNRDRAYNEQF

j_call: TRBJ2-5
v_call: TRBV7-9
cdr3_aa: ASSLEKETQY

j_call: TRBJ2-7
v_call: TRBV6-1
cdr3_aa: ASRSGGAAYEQY

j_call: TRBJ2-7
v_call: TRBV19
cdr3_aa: ASSIQAGSYEQY

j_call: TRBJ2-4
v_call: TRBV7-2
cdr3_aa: ASSLGGDIQY

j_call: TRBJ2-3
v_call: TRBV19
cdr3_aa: ASSVRGTDTQY